This T cell receptor (beta chain) stems from a study of cytomegalovirus exposure and HLA in healthy donors. Study conclusions and caveats: Likely technical artifact: a cluster of highly shared sequence variants.

The PCR contained 60 Vbeta and 13 Jbeta primers. Clones were sequenced by immunoSEQ multiplex PCR, and TCRdb holds only the in-frame ones, with some missing. The profile shows about 180,000 clones, over 80% of them singletons. This clone was counted a few times. What it binds is unknown. Participants comprised healthy donors of bone marrow. This receptor was identified in a girl between 5 and 17 years old in good health and CMV-seropositive. What was sequenced was PBMCs.

The CDR3 DNA reads as TGTGCCAGCAGCCCATGGGACAGCTTACAAGAGACCCAGTACTTC. It specifies CASSPWDSLQETQYF. The V gene is TRBV7-9, the J gene TRBJ2-5, with 7 bases matching TRBD1. The J segment lost 2 bases and the V segment lost 5 bases, leaving 8 bases of the junction unmatched. The CDR3 covers 15 residues. Germline V gene sequence: CDR1 SEHNR, CDR2 FQNEAQ (reference sequence).